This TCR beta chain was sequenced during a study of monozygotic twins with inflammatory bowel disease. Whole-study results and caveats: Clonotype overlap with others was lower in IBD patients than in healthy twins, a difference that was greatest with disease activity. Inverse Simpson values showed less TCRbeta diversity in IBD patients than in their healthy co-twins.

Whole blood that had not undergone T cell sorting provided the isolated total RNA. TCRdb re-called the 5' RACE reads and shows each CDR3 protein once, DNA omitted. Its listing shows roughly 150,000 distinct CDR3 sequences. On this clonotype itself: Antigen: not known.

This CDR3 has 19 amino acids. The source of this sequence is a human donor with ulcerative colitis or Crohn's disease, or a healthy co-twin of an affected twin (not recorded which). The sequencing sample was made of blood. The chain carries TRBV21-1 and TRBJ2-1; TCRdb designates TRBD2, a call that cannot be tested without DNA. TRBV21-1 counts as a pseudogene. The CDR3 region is CASSKRPLGREGLDNEQFF.